Presented here are 14 T cell receptor beta chains from one specimen sequenced in a study of T cell responses to AZD1222 COVID-19 vaccine. Sequencing was performed with immunoSEQ multiplex PCR; in TCRdb, only in-frame clones are kept and a portion is missing. Among under 150,000 clones, 85% to 90% were seen once, and the ten largest hold 1.6%. The material was peripheral blood, obtained 28 days after the second AZD1222 dose. These receptors originate from an adult who received the AZD1222 COVID-19 vaccine.

The chain combines TRBV9 with TRBJ2-3, with a possible D match to TRBD2 (5 bases). Germline loops: CDR1 SGDLS, CDR2 YYNGEE. V was pared by 2 bases and J by 0 bases, with 10 bases between. This CDR3 has 15 residues. The CDR3 DNA follows: TGTGCCAGCAGCGTGTTAGCGACTAGCACAGATACGCAGTATTTT. Translation: CASSVLATSTDTQYF. The full variable domain, its missing parts supplied by reference TRBV9 and TRBJ2-3, is DSGVTQTPKHLITATGQRVTLRCSPRSGDLSVYWYQQSLDQGLQFLIQYYNGEERAKGNILERFSAQQFPDLHSELNLSSLELGDSALYFCASSVLATSTDTQYFGPGTRLTVL.

V and J are TRBV30 and TRBJ2-2; weak D call: TRBD1 (7 bases). The ends were cut back, 4 bases at V and 0 bases at J, with 15 bases in the middle. Germline V lookup: CDR1 GTSNPN, CDR2 SVGIG (reference sequence). The CDR3 has 16 residues. CDR3 loop: CAWIPGGTPNTGELFF. The CDR3 DNA follows: TGTGCCTGGATCCCAGGGGGGACACCGAACACCGGGGAGCTGTTTTTT.

CDR3 nucleotide sequence: TGTGCCAGCAGCCGTGAGGGACTAGCGGGACGCCTCAATGAGCAGTTCTTC. Protein sequence: CASSREGLAGRLNEQFF. The chain is built from TRBV7-2 and TRBJ2-1; 13 bases align to TRBD2. V lost 5 bases to trimming and J lost 6 bases; unmatched junction nucleotides: 10. From germline, CDR1 is SGHTA and CDR2 FQGNSA. CDR3 length equals 17 residues.

The genes are TRBV20-1 and TRBJ2-5; no clear D. Germline assignment: CDR1 DFQATT and CDR2 SNEGSKA (reference sequence). V was pared by 3 bases and J by 5 bases, with 4 bases between. This CDR3 is built from 10 residues. In DNA form, the CDR3 reads TGCAGTGCTAGGCGGGAGACCCAGTACTTC. This gives the protein CSARRETQYF.

This chain links TRBV7-8 with TRBJ1-6; D gene ambiguous. The CDR3 is 12 amino acids. Germline CDR1 and CDR2: SGHVS and FQNEAQ. V lost 3 bases and J 7 bases, leaving 4 bases between the germline ends. CDR3 bases: TGTGCCAGCAGCTTCACCAATTCACCCCTCCACTTT. Protein sequence: CASSFTNSPLHF.

The V gene is TRBV2, the J gene TRBJ1-5; D perhaps matches TRBD1 (5 bases). The germline V and J ends were trimmed by 6 bases and 3 bases, with 12 bases remaining between them. The CDR3 has 14 residues. Germline V gene lookup returns CDR1 SNHLY and CDR2 FYNNEI. The CDR3 coding sequence is TGTGCCAGCAGCGGGGACGGAACCAATCAGCCCCAGCATTTT. Protein: CASSGDGTNQPQHF.

The V call is TRBV6-5, the J call TRBJ1-4; 10 nucleotides align to TRBD1. Looked up from germline, CDR1 is MNHEY and CDR2 is SVGAGI. V lost 8 bases and J lost 10; bases outside the gene matches: 10. CDR3 length equals 14 residues. The DNA for the CDR3 is TGTGCCAGCCGCCAGGGACAGGGGTTGGGAAAACTGTTTTTT. Its protein is CASRQGQGLGKLFF.

This clone was picked up one time. The genes are TRBV24-1 and TRBJ2-1; 8 bases map to TRBD2. From germline, CDR1 is KGHDR and CDR2 SFDVKD. This CDR3 comprises 14 residues. V lost 9 bases, J lost 4 bases, and 7 bases stayed unmatched. The CDR3 DNA sequence: TGTGCCACCTCCCGGGAGGGATCATACAATGAGCAGTTCTTC. This encodes CATSREGSYNEQFF.

The rearrangement joins TRBV19 to TRBJ1-5; D not resolved. CDR3 length equals 14 residues. V was pared by 3 bases and J by 3 bases, with 9 bases between. Germline CDR1 LNHDA, CDR2 SQIVND (reference sequence). CDR3 nucleotides: TGTGCCAGTAGTATTCTCGGTAACAATCAGCCCCAGCATTTT. It yields the protein CASSILGNNQPQHF. Full variable domain (remainder filled in from reference TRBV19 and TRBJ1-5): DGGITQSPKYLFRKEGQNVTLSCEQNLNHDAMYWYRQDPGQGLRLIYYSQIVNDFQKGDIAEGYSVSREKKESFPLTVTSAQKNPTAFYLCASSILGNNQPQHFGDGTRLSIL.

This clone came up once. The chain uses TRBV5-1 and TRBJ1-2; perhaps TRBD1 as D (6 bases). This CDR3 comprises 16 residues. In germline, CDR1 is SGHRS, CDR2 YFSETQ. V lost 4 bases and J 2 bases, leaving 18 bases between the germline ends. Here the CDR3 DNA reads TGCGCCAGCAGCCGACCGACTGGGGGCCTAAACTATGGCTACACCTTC. The encoded protein is CASSRPTGGLNYGYTF.

The chain combines TRBV18 with TRBJ1-1, with 9 bases lining up with TRBD1. The J segment lost 5 bases and the V segment lost 6 bases, leaving 10 bases of the junction unmatched. This CDR3 has 15 amino acids. Germline V gene sequence: CDR1 KGHSH, CDR2 LQKENI. This chain's CDR3 is CASSPAGQGNTEAFF. Here the CDR3 DNA reads TGTGCCAGCTCTCCGGCAGGACAGGGGAATACTGAAGCTTTCTTT.

The chain joins TRBV19 to TRBJ1-2; weak D call: TRBD1 (6 bases). The V and J ends lost 6 bases and 0 bases respectively, with 11 bases between them. The CDR3 sequence is 14 residues long. The germline V gene has CDR1 LNHDA and CDR2 SQIVND (reference sequence). The CDR3 is CASSSTGTNYGYTF. The DNA of the CDR3 is TGTGCCAGTAGCTCGACAGGTACTAACTATGGCTACACCTTC.

The count of this clone is one. This chain links TRBV29-1 with TRBJ2-2; possibly TRBD1 for D (5 bases). Germline V gene sequence: CDR1 SQVTM, CDR2 ANQGSEA. The CDR3 loop spans 16 amino acids. The V and J ends lost 5 bases and 5 bases respectively, with 21 bases between them. CDR3 bases: TGCAGCGTTCCTGGACACGCAGGGATGAAAACCGGGGAGCTGTTTTTT. Its translation is CSVPGHAGMKTGELFF.

The chain couples TRBV15 to TRBJ1-1; D not certain. This CDR3 contains 13 residues. Germline V gene sequence: CDR1 LNHNV, CDR2 YYDKDF (reference sequence). V dropped 4 bases and J dropped 1 base, with 7 bases sitting between them. The CDR3 coding sequence is TGTGCCACCAGCATTGCGGGGAACACTGAAGCTTTCTTT. It yields the protein CATSIAGNTEAFF. The full variable domain, rest sourced from reference TRBV15 and TRBJ1-1, is DAMVIQNPRYQVTQFGKPVTLSCSQTLNHNVMYWYQQKSSQAPKLLFHYYDKDFNNEADTPDNFQSRRPNTSFCFLDIRSPGLGDTAMYLCATSIAGNTEAFFGQGTRLTVV.